This record concerns one TCR beta chain sequence. The CDR3 has 15 residues. The germline V gene has CDR1 PRHDT and CDR2 FYEKMQ (reference sequence). Trimming took 5 bases from V and 4 from J, leaving 18 bases between them. This sample was taken from a study of blood T cells in healthy people across ages. Through a sample-barcoded 5' primer and a J-beta primer mix, a second PCR was run for 7 to 11 cycles. TCRdb re-called the 5' RACE reads through MiXCR, storing one row per CDR3 protein. There are hundreds of thousands of distinct CDR3 sequences in the sample; less than 35% occur only once, and roughly a sixth lies in the top ten.

The sample consisted of blood. The sequence derives from a woman of 80 years or more in good health. The chain is built from TRBV13 and TRBJ2-7, with D tentatively TRBD2 (6 bases). CDR3 region: CASSPRLGAGYEQYF. The CDR3 DNA is TGTGCCAGCAGCCCACGCCTTGGGGCGGGGTACGAGCAGTACTTC.